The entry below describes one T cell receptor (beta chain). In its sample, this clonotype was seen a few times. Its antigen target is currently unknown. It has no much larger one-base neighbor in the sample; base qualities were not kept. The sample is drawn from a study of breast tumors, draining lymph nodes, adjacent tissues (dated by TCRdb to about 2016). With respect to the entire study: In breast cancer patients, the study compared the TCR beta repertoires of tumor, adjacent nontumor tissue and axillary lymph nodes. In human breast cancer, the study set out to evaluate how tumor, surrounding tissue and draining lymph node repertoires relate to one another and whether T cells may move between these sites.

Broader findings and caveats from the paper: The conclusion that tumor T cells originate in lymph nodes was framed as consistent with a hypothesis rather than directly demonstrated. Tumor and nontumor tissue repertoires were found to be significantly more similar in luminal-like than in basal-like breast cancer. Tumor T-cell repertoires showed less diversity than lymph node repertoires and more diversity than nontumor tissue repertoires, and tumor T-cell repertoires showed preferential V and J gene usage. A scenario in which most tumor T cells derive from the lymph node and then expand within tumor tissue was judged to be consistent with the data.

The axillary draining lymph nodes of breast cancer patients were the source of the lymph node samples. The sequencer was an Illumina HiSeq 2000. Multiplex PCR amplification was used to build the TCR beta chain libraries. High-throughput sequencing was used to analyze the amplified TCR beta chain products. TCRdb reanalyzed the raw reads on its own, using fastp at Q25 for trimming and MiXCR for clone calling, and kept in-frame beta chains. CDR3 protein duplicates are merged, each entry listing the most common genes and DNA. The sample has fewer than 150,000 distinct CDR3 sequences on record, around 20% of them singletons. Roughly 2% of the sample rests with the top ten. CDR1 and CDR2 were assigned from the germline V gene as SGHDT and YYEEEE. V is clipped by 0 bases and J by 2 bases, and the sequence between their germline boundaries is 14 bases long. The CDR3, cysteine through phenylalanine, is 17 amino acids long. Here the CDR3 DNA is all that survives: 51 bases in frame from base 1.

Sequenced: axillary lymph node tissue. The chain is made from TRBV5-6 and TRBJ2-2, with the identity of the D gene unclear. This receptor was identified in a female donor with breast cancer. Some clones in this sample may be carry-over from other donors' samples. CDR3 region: CASSLGLMMDNTGELFF. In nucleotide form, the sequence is TGTGCCAGCAGCTTGGGTCTAATGATGGATAACACCGGGGAGCTGTTTTTT.